These 21 T cell receptor beta chains came from one sample sequenced in a study of blood T cell repertoires in COVID-19. Clones were read by immunoSEQ multiplex PCR, and TCRdb kept only the in-frame ones, dropping some. The sample records approximately 380,000 clones, 85% being singletons. Sample: peripheral blood. Receptors originate from a woman aged 18 to 35 with acute or convalescent COVID-19.

The chain couples TRBV7-6 to TRBJ1-3; D is perhaps TRBD1 (5 bases). The ends were cut back, 1 base at V and 1 base at J, with 11 bases in the middle. The CDR3 has 16 residues. Germline V gives CDR1 SGHVS, CDR2 FNYEAQ. CDR3 coding DNA: TGTGCCAGCAGCTTAGAGGGGTCCCCTTCTGGAAACACCATATATTTT. Residues: CASSLEGSPSGNTIYF.

Worth noting for this clone: In the same sample, other DNA sequences code for this CDR3. The gene calls are TRBV5-1 and TRBJ1-2; possible D gene TRBD1, 6 bases. There are 13 residues in the CDR3. The germline V and J ends were trimmed by 4 bases and 1 base, with 8 bases remaining between them. Germline values: CDR1 SGHRS, CDR2 YFSETQ. CDR3 sequence: CASSRTDNYGYTF. In DNA, the CDR3 is TGCGCCAGCAGCAGGACAGATAACTATGGCTACACCTTC.

This clone was seen a single time. This sequence joins TRBV3-1 (or the pseudogene TRBV3-2) and TRBJ2-5; maybe TRBD2 (7 bases). This CDR3 is built from 15 residues. V lost 4 bases and J 4 bases, leaving 16 bases between the germline ends. From germline, CDR1 is LGHDT and CDR2 YNNKEL (reference sequence). The CDR3 region has the DNA TGTGCCAGCAGCCTAGGGAGGGGGGGGACAGAGACCCAGTACTTC. Translated: CASSLGRGGTETQYF.

The V gene is TRBV6-5, the J gene TRBJ2-1; tentatively, D is TRBD2 (6 bases). This CDR3 comprises 13 residues. The V gene's germline CDR1 is MNHEY and CDR2 SVGAGI. V lost 6 bases to trimming and J lost 3 bases, with 9 bases between them. CDR3 region: CASRTGDYNEQFF. The CDR3 bases are TGTGCCAGCAGAACGGGAGACTACAATGAGCAGTTCTTC.

The gene calls are TRBV5-1 and TRBJ2-5, with a tentative D call TRBD1 (6 bases). Germline CDR1 SGHRS, CDR2 YFSETQ. This CDR3 is built from 16 residues. With 1 base removed from V and 6 bases from J, the gap between germline ends came to 19 bases. CDR3 protein: CASSLTTGRTVQTQYF. In DNA, the CDR3 is TGCGCCAGCAGCTTGACGACAGGTCGGACGGTACAGACCCAGTACTTC.

This clone was counted a single time. Here the CDR3 reads CASSLRRGYEQYF. The CDR3 DNA reads TGTGCCAGTAGTTTGAGACGGGGATACGAGCAGTACTTC. The chain carries TRBV19 and TRBJ2-7; D may be TRBD2 (5 bases). V was clipped by 5 bases and J by 4 bases, with 12 bases between them. Germline CDR1 LNHDA, CDR2 SQIVND (reference sequence). The CDR3 runs 13 residues.

The rearrangement joins TRBV7-9 to TRBJ2-2; TRBD2 might be the D (7 bases). Germline values: CDR1 SEHNR, CDR2 FQNEAQ (reference sequence). The CDR3 runs 18 residues. Trimming pared 1 base from V and 3 bases from J, leaving 18 bases between. CDR3 residues: CASSLVEVGGRDTGELFF. The CDR3 DNA is TGTGCCAGCAGCTTAGTGGAAGTCGGGGGGCGTGACACCGGGGAGCTGTTTTTT. Full variable domain (missing parts from reference TRBV7-9 and TRBJ2-2): DTGVSQNPRHKITKRGQNVTFRCDPISEHNRLYWYRQTLGQGPEFLTYFQNEAQLEKSRLLSDRFSAERPKGSFSTLEIQRTEQGDSAMYLCASSLVEVGGRDTGELFFGEGSRLTVL.

The chain links TRBV3-1 (or the pseudogene TRBV3-2) to TRBJ2-7, with 7 bases identical to TRBD2. CDR1 and CDR2 from the germline V gene are LGHDT and YNNKEL (reference sequence). V shed 4 bases, J shed 0 bases, and the junction held 9 bases outside the gene matches. The length of the CDR3 is 16 residues. The CDR3 spells CASSPRNSGVSYEQYF. The CDR3 coding sequence is TGTGCCAGCAGCCCCCGGAACAGCGGGGTCTCCTACGAGCAGTACTTC.

The rearrangement uses TRBV28 and TRBJ1-5; 10 positions match TRBD1. This CDR3 spans 15 amino acids. CDR1 is MDHEN and CDR2 is SYDVKM in the germline V gene. V gave up 5 bases and J gave up 7 bases; unmatched junction bases: 8. The CDR3 DNA reads as TGTGCCAGCAGTGAGGGACAGGGGCGCTGGCAGCCCCAGCATTTT. Its translation: CASSEGQGRWQPQHF. The complete variable domain, with remaining parts taken from reference TRBV28 and TRBJ1-5, reads DVKVTQSSRYLVKRTGEKVFLECVQDMDHENMFWYRQDPGLGLRLIYFSYDVKMKEKGDIPEGYSVSREKKERFSLILESASTNQTSMYLCASSEGQGRWQPQHFGDGTRLSIL.

This chain connects TRBV7-9 to TRBJ1-2; 9 nucleotides align to TRBD1. The junction had 4 bases not matched to a gene; V was cut back by 5 bases and J by 3 bases. The CDR3 covers 14 residues. Germline V gene lookup returns CDR1 SEHNR and CDR2 FQNEAQ (reference sequence). The chain's CDR3 is CASSHWDRDYGYTF. The CDR3 coding sequence is TGTGCCAGCAGCCATTGGGACAGGGACTATGGCTACACCTTC.

The J gene is TRBJ1-1, the V gene TRBV19; no firm D call. The CDR3 consists of 14 residues. Germline CDR1 is LNHDA and CDR2 is SQIVND (reference sequence). V lost 4 bases, J lost 0 bases, and 9 bases lay in between. The CDR3 nucleotides read TGTGCCAGTAGTAATCCAGACTTGAACACTGAAGCTTTCTTT. This gives the protein CASSNPDLNTEAFF.

This clone has a handful of counts. V gene TRBV3-1 (or the pseudogene TRBV3-2) combines with J gene TRBJ1-5, with 7 bases matching TRBD1. Germline trimming cut 4 bases from V and 1 base from J; bases unmatched to any gene: 10. Per the germline V gene, CDR1 is LGHDT and CDR2 is YNNKEL (reference sequence). The CDR3 runs to 17 residues. The CDR3: CASSPYGQERSNQPQHF. Here the CDR3 DNA reads TGTGCCAGCAGCCCCTACGGACAGGAAAGGAGCAATCAGCCCCAGCATTTT.

There are a few counts of this clone. The V gene is TRBV10-3, the J gene TRBJ2-7, with D maybe TRBD2 (6 bases). This CDR3 is 13 amino acids long. Germline V gene data show CDR1 as ENHRY and CDR2 as SYGVKD. V dropped 4 bases and J dropped 9 bases, with 16 bases sitting between them. The CDR3 sequence: CAISGAGTLVQYF. The CDR3 DNA follows: TGTGCCATCAGTGGGGCGGGGACTTTAGTGCAGTACTTC.

The chain employs TRBV2 and TRBJ2-7; 10 bases fit TRBD1. The CDR3 extends over 15 amino acids. Germline CDR1 SNHLY, CDR2 FYNNEI. Unmatched junction bases numbered 8, after V lost 6 bases and J lost 3 bases. CDR3 amino acids: CASSGGDRGYYEQYF. As DNA, the CDR3 is TGTGCCAGCAGCGGGGGGGACAGGGGCTACTACGAGCAGTACTTC. The variable domain in full, with the rest retrieved from reference TRBV2 and TRBJ2-7, is EPEVTQTPSHQVTQMGQEVILRCVPISNHLYFYWYRQILGQKVEFLVSFYNNEISEKSEIFDDQFSVERPDGSNFTLKIRSTKLEDSAMYFCASSGGDRGYYEQYFGPGTRLTVT.

This clone showed up just once. The chain joins TRBV7-2 to TRBJ2-1; 14 bases match TRBD2. The CDR3 runs 19 residues. Trimming removed 2 bases from V and 7 bases from J; junction bases left unmatched: 13. Germline-derived CDR1 and CDR2 are SGHTA and FQGNSA. CDR3 sequence: CASSLSSPSTSGRGNEQFF. The CDR3 coding sequence is TGTGCCAGCAGCTTATCTTCCCCGTCGACTAGCGGGAGGGGGAATGAGCAGTTCTTC.

This sequence joins TRBV2 and TRBJ2-1, with 14 bases aligning to TRBD2. Germline V gene lookup returns CDR1 SNHLY and CDR2 FYNNEI. The CDR3 runs to 18 residues. The J segment lost 3 bases and the V segment lost 5 bases, leaving 9 bases of the junction unmatched. CDR3 DNA: TGTGCCAGCAGTAAGACTAGCGGGGGGGCGGTGATCTACAATGAGCAGTTCTTC. It encodes CASSKTSGGAVIYNEQFF.

The chain combines TRBV4-1 with TRBJ2-2, with TRBD1 as a possible D gene (5 bases). The CDR3 runs 19 residues. Trimming left V 0 bases short and J 0 bases short, with 17 bases between. Germline CDR1 and CDR2: MGHRA and YSYEKL. CDR3 sequence reads: CASSQEWGQVTANTGELFF. For the CDR3, the DNA is TGCGCCAGCAGCCAAGAATGGGGCCAAGTGACAGCGAACACCGGGGAGCTGTTTTTT.

The chain links TRBV4-1 to TRBJ2-3; TRBD1 matches 7 bases. J lost 2 bases, V lost 4 bases, and 9 bases had no gene match. This CDR3 region has 16 residues. The germline V gene encodes CDR1 MGHRA and CDR2 YSYEKL. The CDR3 protein is CASSRSTGFATDTQYF. The CDR3 DNA follows: TGCGCCAGCAGCCGATCGACAGGGTTTGCCACAGATACGCAGTATTTT.

The CDR3 coding sequence is TGCGCCAGCAGCCAAGACCCCTATAAACAGGACTATGGCTACACCTTC. This codes for CASSQDPYKQDYGYTF. The chain is built from TRBV4-1 and TRBJ1-2, with D possibly TRBD1 on 5 matching bases. Deletions cut 0 bases from V and 3 bases from J, with 14 bases between. Germline CDR1 reads MGHRA; CDR2 reads YSYEKL. The CDR3 extends over 16 amino acids.

The chain carries TRBV27 and TRBJ1-5; 8 nucleotides match TRBD1. Germline CDR1 MNHEY, CDR2 SMNVEV (reference sequence). The CDR3 has 15 residues. The V and J ends lost 3 bases and 5 bases, in that order; junction bases with no gene match: 6. This CDR3 reads CASSFRTGLDQPQHF. In DNA, the CDR3 is TGTGCCAGCAGTTTCCGGACAGGGTTGGATCAGCCCCAGCATTTT.

Worth noting for this clone: Sequence at one end of the junction differs from germline and may be a read error. This chain links TRBV2 with TRBJ2-1, with D perhaps matching TRBD1 (6 bases). There are 11 residues in the CDR3. Germline CDR1 is SNHLY and CDR2 is FYNNEI. Here the CDR3 reads CAISRQDEQFF. CDR3 bases: TGTGCCATCAGTCGACAGGATGAGCAGTTCTTC.